This TCR beta chain appears in the sequencing data of a study of shared T cell receptors in the human thymus. Measured with immunoSEQ multiplex PCR; TCRdb has only the in-frame clones, and not every one. The sample gives 650,000 to 950,000 clones, 70% to 90% of which show up once; under 0.012% is in the top ten. The CDR3 loop spans 12 amino acids. The V end lost 4 bases, the J end lost 6 bases, and 9 bases lay between the germline ends. Germline CDR1 is MNHEY and CDR2 is SVGAGI. These data also formed part of another study, on human thymus T cells. As reported in that work: Thymic resections from corrective heart surgery supplied the tissue.

This clonotype was obtained from a girl younger than two with a congenital heart defect. V is TRBV6-5 and J is TRBJ1-1; D is undetermined. Sequenced input: thymocytes. CDR3 nucleotides: TGTGCCAGCAGTTCGGGGTACGCTGAAGCTTTCTTT. This gives the protein CASSSGYAEAFF.